The 20 T cell receptor beta chains reported below all come from one sample, sequenced in a study of human T cells and chemical hapten exposure. Each CDR3 protein is one row after TCRdb ran MiXCR on the RACE reads. The sample lists 75,000 to 100,000 distinct CDR3 sequences; under 12% were seen once. The time point denotes: patch test 1, 2 weeks after DPC sensitization. Treatment indicated: therapeutic diphenylcyclopropenone sensitization with weekly scalp DPC. The material was whole blood, obtained in connection with sensitization to the hapten diphenylcyclopropenone (DPC). The receptors stem from a man aged 35 to 55 with alopecia areata. Some clones in this sample may be carry-over from other donors' samples.

CDR3 DNA sequence: TGTGCCAGCAGCCAACATTTGGGAACAAATACGCAGTATTTT. Protein: CASSQHLGTNTQYF. The chain carries TRBV14 and TRBJ2-3, with no clear D. This CDR3 is 14 amino acids long. Looked up from germline, CDR1 is SGHDN and CDR2 is FVKESK. Trimming left V 2 bases short and J 7 bases short, with 13 bases between.

This clonotype was found a few times. The chain uses TRBV29-1 and TRBJ1-2; 7 positions match TRBD1. The CDR3 has 13 amino acids. Germline lookup yields CDR1 SQVTM and CDR2 ANQGSEA. Trimming at V came to 7 bases and at J to 4 bases, leaving 9 bases not matched to a gene. The CDR3 reads CSARRDSVYGYTF. The CDR3 DNA is TGCAGCGCTAGACGGGACAGTGTCTATGGCTACACCTTC.

Details on this clonotype: Relative to the germline gene, one junction end is altered; a read error may explain this. The V and J genes are TRBV29-1 and TRBJ2-7; 8 positions agree with TRBD1. This CDR3 region has 9 residues. The germline V gene has CDR1 SQVTM and CDR2 ANQGSEA. The CDR3 sequence is CSVDDRGLF. DNA for the CDR3: TGCAGCGTTGACGACAGGGGATTGTTC.

The V and J genes are TRBV6-2 or TRBV6-3 and TRBJ2-6; D gene ambiguous. The germline V gene encodes CDR1 MNHEY and CDR2 SVGEGT. V shed 3 bases and J shed 4 bases, with 10 bases lying between them. The CDR3 contains 15 residues. DNA of the CDR3: TGTGCCAGCAGTTATGGAGCTACAGGGGCCAACGTCCTGACTTTC. Its protein product is CASSYGATGANVLTF.

This clonotype was observed a handful of times. This rearrangement joins TRBV6-5 to TRBJ2-1, with 12 positions matching TRBD2. The CDR3 is 16 amino acids. Looked up from germline, CDR1 is MNHEY and CDR2 is SVGAGI. The V gene end was trimmed by 5 bases and the J gene end by 4 bases; junction bases not matched to a gene: 6. The CDR3 reads CASSLPLAGGYNEQFF. CDR3 bases: TGTGCCAGCAGTCTCCCGCTAGCGGGAGGGTACAATGAGCAGTTCTTC.

This clonotype was seen ten or more times. The gene calls are TRBV29-1 and TRBJ2-1; 9 nucleotides align to TRBD2. The CDR3 contains 13 residues. V was clipped by 7 bases and J by 9 bases; unmatched bases: 10. CDR1 is SQVTM, CDR2 ANQGSEA, per germline. DNA for the CDR3: TGCAGCGCCGAAGCGGGAGGCCCCCCTGAGCAGTTCTTC. Translated, it gives CSAEAGGPPEQFF.

This clonotype was counted ten times or more. The chain combines TRBV28 with TRBJ1-5; 7 positions agree with TRBD1. Germline loops: CDR1 MDHEN, CDR2 SYDVKM. V was pared by 7 bases and J by 2 bases, with 17 bases of the junction left unmatched. The CDR3 has 18 amino acids. The CDR3 here is CASIQLRQGVVGNQPQHF. The CDR3 DNA reads TGTGCCAGCATCCAACTCCGGCAGGGGGTAGTAGGCAATCAGCCCCAGCATTTT.

The chain uses TRBV6-2 or TRBV6-3 and TRBJ2-5; TRBD2 agrees at 13 bases. The CDR3 has 15 amino acids. Germline CDR1 reads MNHEY; CDR2 reads SVGEGT. V trimming: 6 bases; J trimming: 5 bases; junction bases outside the gene matches: 6. CDR3 nucleotide sequence: TGTGCCAGCAGCGGACTAGCGGGAGTCGCGGAGACCCAGTACTTC. It translates to CASSGLAGVAETQYF.

This clonotype came up a few times. This chain uses TRBV28 with TRBJ2-3, with 10 bases fitting TRBD2. Germline assignment: CDR1 MDHEN and CDR2 SYDVKM. The CDR3 spans 17 residues. V trimming: 3 bases; J trimming: 4 bases; junction bases outside the gene matches: 10. CDR3 DNA sequence: TGTGCCAGCAGTTTCCCCTCGGCTAGCGGGAGAGCAGATACGCAGTATTTT. Protein sequence: CASSFPSASGRADTQYF.

V is TRBV6-2 or TRBV6-3 and J is TRBJ1-1; D uncertain. Trimming left V 2 bases short and J 2 bases short, with 6 bases between. Germline V lookup: CDR1 MNHEY, CDR2 SVGEGT. The CDR3 runs to 13 residues. In DNA, the CDR3 is TGTGCCAGCAGTTACCTTGATAACACTGAAGCTTTCTTT. It yields the protein CASSYLDNTEAFF.

The chain joins TRBV29-1 to TRBJ2-5, with TRBD1 matching 7 bases. The germline V gene encodes CDR1 SQVTM and CDR2 ANQGSEA. V shed 4 bases, J shed 5 bases, and the junction held 10 bases outside the gene matches. This CDR3 spans 14 amino acids. CDR3 in DNA: TGCAGCGTTGGAAGGGGGCAGGGGCACGAGACCCAGTACTTC. Translated: CSVGRGQGHETQYF.

This clonotype was picked up a small number of times. The rearrangement uses TRBV6-5 and TRBJ1-6; 8 bases are a match to TRBD1. Germline V gives CDR1 MNHEY, CDR2 SVGAGI. The CDR3 covers 15 residues. V was pared by 4 bases and J by 6 bases, with 5 bases of the junction left unmatched. Here the CDR3 DNA reads TGTGCCAGCAGTTCGCAGGGGGCCCCTAATTCACCCCTCCACTTT. It is translated as CASSSQGAPNSPLHF.

The chain links TRBV20-1 to TRBJ2-5; TRBD2 matches at 8 bases. Trimming removed 0 bases from V and 5 bases from J; junction bases left unmatched: 5. The germline CDR1 and CDR2 sequences are DFQATT and SNEGSKA (reference sequence). This CDR3 comprises 14 residues. The CDR3 DNA follows: TGCAGTGCTAGAGACGGGAGGGCCGGTGAGACCCAGTACTTC. It is translated as CSARDGRAGETQYF.

This clonotype was seen more than once but under ten times. The J gene is TRBJ2-1, the V gene TRBV11-2, with 14 bases identical to TRBD2. The germline V gene has CDR1 SGHAT and CDR2 FQNNGV. Trimming took 5 bases from V and 7 from J; bases not matched to a gene: 4. This CDR3 has 15 amino acids. Written as DNA, the CDR3 is TGTGCCAGCAGCACCGGGACTAGCGGGAGAAATGAGCAGTTCTTC. Amino acids: CASSTGTSGRNEQFF.

A few counts support this clonotype. The chain links TRBV20-1 to TRBJ2-3; D ambiguous. Deletions cut 3 bases from V and 0 bases from J, with 10 bases between. This CDR3 is built from 14 residues. Germline V gives CDR1 DFQATT, CDR2 SNEGSKA (reference sequence). CDR3 coding DNA: TGCAGTGCTAGTGACATCTCTAGCACAGATACGCAGTATTTT. Amino acid sequence: CSASDISSTDTQYF.

This clonotype has only a few counts. This chain connects TRBV9 to TRBJ2-1, with D tentatively TRBD1 (6 bases). V gave up 4 bases and J gave up 6 bases, with 20 bases separating them. Germline-derived CDR1 and CDR2 are SGDLS and YYNGEE. CDR3 length: 16 residues. The CDR3 protein is CASSSRQAAVGNEQFF. The CDR3 nucleotides are TGTGCCAGCAGCTCAAGACAGGCGGCGGTGGGCAATGAGCAGTTCTTC.

The V and J genes are TRBV29-1 and TRBJ1-3; D gene unclear. The length of the CDR3 is 12 residues. From germline, CDR1 is SQVTM and CDR2 ANQGSEA. Between the trimmed V and J ends, which lost 7 bases and 0 bases, there was a span of 7 bases. The CDR3 coding sequence is TGCAGCGCGGCCTCCTCTGGAAACACCATATATTTT. Translation: CSAASSGNTIYF.

As regards this clonotype: The junction and the germline gene differ at one end; a read error may be behind it. The chain employs TRBV25-1 and TRBJ2-7; D may be TRBD1 or TRBD2 (5 bases each). Germline loops: CDR1 MGHDK, CDR2 SYGVNS. The CDR3 consists of 13 residues. The CDR3 DNA sequence: TGTGCCAGCAGAGGGACGAACTCCGACGAGCAGTACTTC. As protein: CASRGTNSDEQYF.

The chain is built from TRBV29-1 and TRBJ1-6; D not resolved. Germline V gene lookup returns CDR1 SQVTM and CDR2 ANQGSEA. The V end lost 0 bases, the J end lost 8 bases, and 8 bases lay between the germline ends. The CDR3 is 13 amino acids. CDR3 sequence (DNA): TGCAGCGTTGAAGAGACCTTAGATTCACCCCTCCACTTT. This encodes CSVEETLDSPLHF. Full variable domain (remainder filled in from reference TRBV29-1 and TRBJ1-6): SAVISQKPSRDICQRGTSLTIQCQVDSQVTMMFWYRQQPGQSLTLIATANQGSEATYESGFVIDKFPISRPNLTFSTLTVSNMSPEDSSIYLCSVEETLDSPLHFGNGTRLTVT.

V is TRBV6-6 and J is TRBJ2-7; D is perhaps TRBD1 or TRBD2 (7 bases each). Trimming cost V 5 bases and J 2 bases, with 22 bases left between them. This CDR3 comprises 17 residues. CDR1 and CDR2 from the germline V gene are MNHNY and SVGAGI (reference sequence). CDR3 amino acids: CASSPGGGGRTTYEQYV. The DNA of the CDR3 is TGTGCCAGCAGTCCAGGAGGGGGCGGGAGAACGACCTACGAGCAGTACGTC.